This T cell receptor (beta chain) was sequenced during a study of cytomegalovirus exposure and HLA in healthy donors (dated by TCRdb to about 2017). A note on the overall study: According to an earlier analysis of several hundred of the donors, some 170 million T cells yielded approximately 120 million unique TCR beta sequences and less than 300 Gb of sequence data. High-throughput TCR immunosequencing, statistical association of individual TCRs with disease status, and machine learning were combined to predict cytomegalovirus infection status. Using immunosequencing, the study profiled T cell repertoires from some 670 subjects and related those repertoires to cytomegalovirus serostatus. Donor age, sex, ethnicity and CMV serostatus were collected together with the repertoire data. Rather than using new phenotypic data, the later analysis identified candidate immune exposures from TCR beta sequences and from how often those sequences occurred across donors. A separate validation cohort of roughly 130 different subjects was used in addition to the roughly 640-subject first cohort. All discovery cohort repertoires had been generated on a single sequencing platform. A later analysis re-examined previously published TCR beta repertoires from just over 650 donors and added high-resolution HLA genotyping to investigate patterns of TCR occurrence. A later genetic analysis used genome-wide SNP genotypes for 398 of the 666 donors, treating that subset as a discovery cohort. HLA typing included class I and class II loci at four-digit resolution. Several DR-DQ haplotypes were handled as single units for association and clustering because linkage in the cohort was strong. Typing coverage differed by locus: A, B, C, DRB1 and DQB1 were typed in roughly 629-630 donors, DQA1 in about 550, DPA1 in roughly 590, and DPB1 in around 490. Of the approximately 400 genotyped donors, 70% to 90% were placed in the genetic ancestry cluster associated with self-reported Caucasian donors. An early release covering over 500 HLA-typed donors comprised approximately 290 gigabases of sequencing data and 85 million or so unique TCR sequences. To decide whether each TCR beta V gene segment behaved as functional or pseudogenic, an earlier analysis of fewer than 750 of the donors relied on high-throughput TCR beta sequencing. Across about 380 genotyped donors of the cohort, an average of about 240,000 unique TCR beta nucleotide sequences per donor were sequenced, and roughly 20% of those sequences were non-productive. The study aimed to test whether cataloging public T cell receptors could reveal signatures of past pathogen exposure.

Study-level results and caveats: Correlated functional status among segregating V segments might reflect linkage disequilibrium, but an unknown experimental factor could not be ruled out. A later analysis found that TCR association rates varied across HLA loci, with DRB1 alleles showing the most associated TCRs and HLA-C alleles the fewest. Presence/absence analyses assumed roughly uniform sequencing depth across donors, an assumption that may not hold. Assigning TCR associations to individual alleles was difficult when HLA alleles, especially DR and DQ, strongly co-occurred. A later analysis reported that several top co-occurrence clusters appeared linked to parvovirus B19, influenza, CMV and Epstein-Barr virus. This cohort had only TCR beta chains sequenced, and the lack of alpha or paired-chain data limited which features could be detected. Because HLA typing was unavailable for some donors at each locus, only the typed subset was used in association tests. A further reported finding was that TCR beta sequences accurately predicted the HLA-A and HLA-B alleles for most subjects in the first cohort. In vitro tests confirmed that a few of the cytomegalovirus-associated TCR beta chains recognize cytomegalovirus antigens. The 87-base-pair reads could not distinguish some IMGT-functional V segments, including TRBV6-2 and TRBV6-3, so those segments were excluded. For the cohort, immune exposure information was limited to CMV serostatus. Compared with the approximately 670-donor mean, donors in an Asian-associated ancestry cluster had fewer N-insertions in productive TCRs, according to a later genetic analysis. The classifier was reported to diagnose cytomegalovirus status with high specificity and sensitivity in both the original cohort and the validation cohort. V-gene and J-gene trimming of TCR beta chains was associated with a missense DCLRE1C variant in a later genetic analysis, and the association was replicated in an independent cohort. In a later analysis, most CMV-associated TCR beta chains were found to appear HLA-restricted, with HLA associations seemingly driven largely by CMV exposure. According to the authors, the approach could potentially be generalized to other disease states and immunological phenotypes. The study listed approximately 150 TCR beta chains as associated with cytomegalovirus. Most TCR sequences were seen in very few donors, while some public TCRs were found in many individuals. Broadly in line with IMGT annotations, most TCR beta V segments showed up in productive rearrangements about 87% or about 30% of the time in an earlier analysis of several hundred of the donors. Compared with equally common non-associated chains, HLA-associated TCR beta chains in a later analysis were more clonally expanded and had lower generation probabilities. Because counts were too low, 15 to 20 rarely observed V segments, including chromosome 9 orphons, were excluded from the earlier analysis of some 540 of the donors. In a later analysis, some 17,000 TCR beta sequences were associated with specific HLA alleles at a false discovery rate of 0.05. A cluster of highly shared sequence variants was judged likely to be a technical artifact of the sequencing pipeline.

The germline V gene (reference sequence) yields LNHDA for CDR1 and SQIVND for CDR2. The CDR3 covers 15 residues, taking in both the cysteine and the phenylalanine. Only the CDR3 portion is preserved as DNA: 45 bases, with reading frame beginning at the first base. Trimming costs V 4 bases and J 5 bases, and their ends lie 17 bases apart. To prepare the library, the immunoSEQ multiplex PCR assay was applied. A mixture of 60 forward primers for TCR Vbeta segments and 13 reverse primers for TCR Jbeta segments was used in the multiplex PCR. A multiplex PCR assay on genomic DNA amplified the CDR3 region of rearranged TCR beta genes. The Illumina HiSeq System was used to sequence the amplified TCR beta libraries as 87-base-pair reads. In the paper's pipeline: A later analysis tallied tens of millions of unique TCR beta chains across the 550 to 850 repertoires, and around 9.9 million of those chains were shared by two or more donors. A nearest-neighbor algorithm error-corrected the raw reads and collapsed the reads into unique sequences, merging closely related sequences to remove PCR and sequencing errors. CDR3 sequences were aligned to IMGT reference sequences to assign V, D and J gene segments. For a sequence to be retained, at least a six-nucleotide match to both a V gene segment and a J gene segment was required. A rearrangement counted as productive if the CDR3 had no stop codons and remained in frame with V and J, and every other rearrangement counted as non-productive. Following IMGT convention, CDR3 was defined as the stretch from the second conserved V-encoded cysteine up to the conserved J-encoded phenylalanine. The earlier analysis of about 500 of the donors excluded sequences that lacked an unambiguous match to a single V gene segment. In an earlier analysis of 587 of the donors, a V segment was called functional when productive rearrangements were above 56.7%, and segregating when the standard deviation between donors exceeded 5%. A statistical classification framework was developed to diagnose cytomegalovirus status using the catalog of TCR beta chain sequences. In a later analysis, TCR nucleotide sequences were compared against IMGT/GENE-DB human TR gene sequences so that V and J genes could be assigned. A later analysis assigned CDR3 sequences and most-parsimonious VDJ recombination scenarios with the TCRdist pipeline. In a later analysis, each TCR beta chain was defined by its CDR3 amino acid sequence together with its V-gene family, and reads without a unique V-gene family were excluded. As a way to deal with suspected cross-contamination and a sequencing artifact, a later analysis dropped 500 to 700 nucleotide sequences that were highly shared and had low generation probability. A later analysis calculated a clonal expansion index for each public chain from normalized within-repertoire ranks of inferred template counts. In a later analysis, generation probabilities were computed using a VDJ recombination model fitted to out-of-frame rearrangements, and the results were checked against IGoR. In a later analysis, TCR-TCR, TCR-HLA and TCR-CMV co-occurrence was scored with hypergeometric tests, and a repertoire-size bias correction was applied to TCR pairs. False discovery rates were estimated in a later analysis by permuting HLA or CMV assignments 20 times. In a later analysis, co-occurring TCRs were grouped with DBSCAN, and TCRdist sequence similarity was added when clustering was performed within HLA-allele-positive subsets. Repertoires with fewer than 30,000 or more than 120,000 public chains, plus five repertoires with anomalous nucleotide sharing, were excluded from co-occurrence clustering. TCRdb retrieved this table from immuneACCESS and kept in-frame rearrangements only. Not all clones are present; in checked studies, unresolved V genes account for under half, and no reason is known for the remainder. V, J and clone size are those of that table, while D and trimming were read from the DNA. Within this sample are approximately 100,000 clones, with nearly 80% of them counted one time only. The ten largest make up 5.8% of the sample.

The cohort was made up of 500 to 800 healthy bone marrow donors. At the time of sampling, every cohort member was nominally healthy, though immune exposures that went unrecorded were likely present. The donor was CMV seropositive and was included in the group of 290 or so seropositive cohort members. Each donor provided a peripheral blood sample, and peripheral blood mononuclear cells were used for TCR beta sequencing. Genomic DNA was extracted from the blood cell samples with the Qiagen DNeasy Blood Extraction Kit. Notes on this clone: The antigen it recognizes is unknown. No base quality values were provided; no much bigger clone lies one nucleotide off.

The chain is assembled from TRBV19 and TRBJ1-1; TRBD1 is possibly the D segment (6 matching bases). This TCR came from a man in his 60s in good health and CMV-seropositive. The specimen was PBMCs. The sequence in DNA is TGTGCCAGTAGTACAACCAGGGGAGAGTGGACTGAAGCTTTCTTT. It translates to CASSTTRGEWTEAFF.